This passage covers 29 T cell receptor beta chains from one sample sequenced in a study of cytomegalovirus exposure and HLA in healthy donors. The PCR used 60 Vbeta and 13 Jbeta primers. Generated by immunoSEQ multiplex PCR, the TCRdb table keeps only in-frame clones and is missing some. The sample has more than 200,000 clones, 55% to 75% seen once. The sequenced material came from PBMCs. The receptors were gathered from a middle-aged man in good health and CMV-seropositive.

This chain uses TRBV5-1 with TRBJ1-3; D not certain. This CDR3 comprises 16 residues. Germline V gene data show CDR1 as SGHRS and CDR2 as YFSETQ. Trimming left V 3 bases short and J 5 bases short, with 18 bases between. The CDR3: CASSSDGMRGRNTIYF. The CDR3, as DNA: TGCGCCAGCAGCTCGGACGGAATGCGGGGTCGAAACACCATATATTTT.

J is TRBJ2-2 and V is TRBV7-3, with TRBD1 as a possible D gene (6 bases). The V and J ends lost 5 bases and 4 bases respectively, with 8 bases between them. The CDR3 spans 13 residues. Germline V CDR1 and CDR2: SGHTA, FQGTGA. CDR3 region: CASSRGFTGELFF. CDR3 coding DNA: TGTGCCAGCAGCAGGGGGTTCACCGGGGAGCTGTTTTTT. Full variable domain (rest looked up from reference TRBV7-3 and TRBJ2-2): GAGVSQTPSNKVTEKGKYVELRCDPISGHTALYWYRQSLGQGPEFLIYFQGTGAADDSGLPNDRFFAVRPEGSVSTLKIQRTERGDSAVYLCASSRGFTGELFFGEGSRLTVL.

The V gene is TRBV7-9, the J gene TRBJ2-3; 7 bases map to TRBD2. The junction had 7 bases not matched to a gene; V was cut back by 0 bases and J by 7 bases. The CDR3 has 15 amino acids. Looked up from germline, CDR1 is SEHNR and CDR2 is FQNEAQ (reference sequence). The CDR3 nucleotides read TGTGCCAGCAGCTTAGCGGGGCTAGCGGAGAATACGCAGTATTTT. Translation: CASSLAGLAENTQYF.

This chain links TRBV27 with TRBJ2-3; 8 nucleotides agree with TRBD2. The CDR3 extends over 15 amino acids. V was pared by 2 bases and J by 1 base, with 2 bases of the junction left unmatched. The germline V gene encodes CDR1 MNHEY and CDR2 SMNVEV (reference sequence). CDR3 sequence: CASSLGRGGTDTQYF. The CDR3 DNA is TGTGCCAGCAGTTTAGGGCGGGGGGGCACAGATACGCAGTATTTT.

This clone was detected once. The rearrangement joins TRBV5-4 to TRBJ1-2; D perhaps matches TRBD1 (6 bases). V was clipped by 3 bases and J by 8 bases, with 14 bases between them. Germline V CDR1 and CDR2: SGHNT, YYREEE (reference sequence). The CDR3 is made up of 13 amino acids. The CDR3 coding sequence is TGTGCCAGCAGCTGGGGGCCGCCGGAGGGCTACACCTTC. It encodes CASSWGPPEGYTF.

The J gene is TRBJ2-5, the V gene TRBV7-7; D perhaps matches TRBD1 (6 bases). The germline V gene encodes CDR1 SSHAT and CDR2 FNYEAQ (reference sequence). V lost 4 bases and J lost 4, with 10 bases in between. This CDR3 region has 13 residues. CDR3: CASSSQGRETQYF. The CDR3 region has the DNA TGTGCCAGCAGCTCACAGGGTAGAGAGACCCAGTACTTC.

There are a few counts of this clone. The chain joins TRBV7-8 to TRBJ2-1, with 7 bases fitting TRBD1. Losses at the gene ends were 5 bases for V and 6 bases for J; bases not matched to a gene: 13. The CDR3 loop spans 16 amino acids. Looked up from germline, CDR1 is SGHVS and CDR2 is FQNEAQ. The chain's CDR3 is CASSPMPGQLPNEQFF. CDR3 in DNA: TGTGCCAGCAGCCCCATGCCGGGACAGTTGCCCAATGAGCAGTTCTTC.

This clone occurred a few times. The chain links TRBV6-5 to TRBJ1-1; D perhaps matches TRBD1 (6 bases). V was shortened by 6 bases and J by 1 base, with 6 bases between the two germline ends. CDR1 and CDR2 from the germline V gene are MNHEY and SVGAGI. The CDR3 extends over 12 amino acids. Here the CDR3 reads CASSRGNTEAFF. DNA for the CDR3: TGTGCCAGCAGCAGGGGGAACACTGAAGCTTTCTTT.

The CDR3: CASSQDYLGAGNQPQHF. CDR3 sequence (DNA): TGCGCCAGCAGCCAAGATTACCTGGGGGCTGGGAATCAGCCCCAGCATTTT. This chain connects TRBV4-3 to TRBJ1-5; possible D gene TRBD1, 6 bases. CDR3 length: 17 amino acids. The germline CDR1 and CDR2 sequences are LGHNA and YSLEER. The V and J ends lost 0 bases and 4 bases respectively, with 16 bases between them.

This chain connects TRBV5-1 to TRBJ2-7, with D perhaps TRBD1 (6 bases). Per germline, CDR1 SGHRS and CDR2 YFSETQ. Trimming stripped 2 bases from V and 6 bases from J, with 9 bases between. This CDR3 has 12 residues. The CDR3: CASSFTGFEQYF. CDR3 in DNA: TGCGCCAGCAGCTTTACAGGGTTCGAGCAGTACTTC. Based on the CDR3 plus reference TRBV5-1 and TRBJ2-7, the full variable domain is KAGVTQTPRYLIKTRGQQVTLSCSPISGHRSVSWYQQTPGQGLQFLFEYFSETQRNKGNFPGRFSGRQFSNSRSEMNVSTLELGDSALYLCASSFTGFEQYFGPGTRLTVT.

This clone has just one count. This chain joins TRBV18 and TRBJ2-1; TRBD2 aligns across 13 bases. J was trimmed by 7 bases and V by 5 bases; bases with no gene match: 11. The germline V gene encodes CDR1 KGHSH and CDR2 LQKENI. The CDR3 totals 17 residues. The CDR3 coding sequence is TGTGCCAGCTCAGTGTACGGGACTAGCGGGGAGAGGAATGAGCAGTTCTTC. Its translation is CASSVYGTSGERNEQFF.

J is TRBJ2-3 and V is TRBV6-8; the match to TRBD1 covers 12 bases. Germline trimming cut 6 bases from V and 4 bases from J; bases unmatched to any gene: 11. The germline V gene encodes CDR1 MNHGY and CDR2 SAAAGT. This CDR3 is built from 17 residues. The CDR3 loop is CASRRDRGRVGPDTQYF. The CDR3 DNA reads as TGTGCCAGCAGGAGGGACAGGGGGCGCGTGGGCCCAGATACGCAGTATTTT.

The V gene is TRBV6-6, the J gene TRBJ2-7; D is unclear. The end of the DNA aligns better with TRBJ2-5, so the J call may be wrong. The germline gives CDR1 MNHNY, CDR2 SVGAGI (reference sequence). The CDR3 totals 15 residues. The CDR3 DNA is TGTGCCAGCAGTTACTCGGCGGAGCAAGAAGAGACCCAGTACTTC. It encodes CASSYSAEQEETQYF.

The J gene is TRBJ2-5, the V gene TRBV20-1; D remains ambiguous. The CDR3 is 11 residues long. CDR1 and CDR2 from the germline V gene are DFQATT and SNEGSKA (reference sequence). Deletions cut 6 bases from V and 3 bases from J, with 8 bases between. The CDR3 loop reads CSARPEETQYF. CDR3 in DNA: TGCAGTGCGAGACCCGAAGAGACCCAGTACTTC.

CDR3 sequence (DNA): TGCGCCAGCACCGAGCGGGGGGGTTTCTACAATGAGCAGTTCTTC. Translation: CASTERGGFYNEQFF. V is TRBV5-1 and J is TRBJ2-1; 10 nucleotides match TRBD2. This CDR3 comprises 15 residues. In germline, CDR1 is SGHRS, CDR2 YFSETQ. The ends lost 6 bases at V and 3 bases at J; junction bases unmatched: 6.

The chain uses TRBV5-1 and TRBJ1-3; D perhaps matches TRBD1 (6 bases). Germline V lookup: CDR1 SGHRS, CDR2 YFSETQ. The V gene lost 4 bases and the J gene lost 4 bases, with 18 bases spanning the gap. The CDR3 length is 16 residues. The CDR3 bases are TGCGCCAGCAGCCGCGACAGGTCTGGTTCCGGAAACACCATATATTTT. It specifies CASSRDRSGSGNTIYF.

The chain joins TRBV4-1 to TRBJ1-5, with no clear D. The CDR3 covers 17 residues. The V gene lost 0 bases and the J gene lost 2 bases, with 14 bases spanning the gap. Per the germline V gene, CDR1 is MGHRA and CDR2 is YSYEKL. CDR3 bases: TGCGCCAGCAGCCAAGAGGGGAGGGTTTCAGGCAATCAGCCCCAGCATTTT. Encoded protein: CASSQEGRVSGNQPQHF.

This chain uses TRBV10-3 with TRBJ1-2, with a weak D call TRBD1 (5 bases). CDR1 and CDR2 from the germline V gene are ENHRY and SYGVKD. V was cut by 3 bases and J by 7 bases, with 15 bases left in between. CDR3 length: 14 residues. The CDR3 loop reads CAISDTGGMGGYTF. In DNA, the CDR3 is TGTGCCATCAGTGACACTGGGGGGATGGGTGGCTACACCTTC.

The chain links TRBV7-9 to TRBJ2-7, with 7 bases fitting TRBD1. Germline CDR1 and CDR2: SEHNR and FQNEAQ (reference sequence). The V and J ends lost 5 bases and 5 bases, in that order; junction bases with no gene match: 3. This CDR3 has 12 amino acids. The CDR3 loop reads CASSPTGHEQYF. The CDR3 coding sequence is TGTGCCAGCAGCCCGACAGGGCACGAGCAGTACTTC.

This clone was seen just once. The gene calls are TRBV7-9 and TRBJ2-3; 7 bases agree with TRBD1. CDR3 size: 15 residues. CDR1 and CDR2 from the germline V gene are SEHNR and FQNEAQ (reference sequence). Trimming removed 4 bases from V and 2 bases from J; junction bases left unmatched: 6. The CDR3 DNA reads TGTGCCAGCAGCTACCCCGGGACAGCCACAGATACGCAGTATTTT. Its translation is CASSYPGTATDTQYF.

This clone has more than one count but fewer than ten. This chain links TRBV6-5 with TRBJ1-5, with 9 nucleotides matching TRBD1. From germline, CDR1 is MNHEY and CDR2 SVGAGI. CDR3 size: 15 residues. Losses at the gene ends were 6 bases for V and 2 bases for J; bases not matched to a gene: 5. CDR3 residues: CASRPRTGGNQPQHF. CDR3 DNA sequence: TGTGCCAGCAGGCCGAGGACAGGGGGCAATCAGCCCCAGCATTTT.

J is TRBJ1-4 and V is TRBV2; 9 bases line up with TRBD1. The junction had 20 bases not matched to a gene; V was cut back by 11 bases and J by 7 bases. CDR1 is SNHLY and CDR2 is FYNNEI in the germline V gene. The CDR3 contains 17 residues. The CDR3 here is CASCRTAGTGLREKLFF. In DNA form, the CDR3 reads TGTGCCTCATGCCGCACCGCAGGGACAGGGCTTCGTGAAAAACTGTTTTTT.

The table lists this clone with a few counts. The J gene is TRBJ1-1, the V gene TRBV7-9, with D perhaps matching TRBD1 (6 bases). CDR1 and CDR2 from the germline V gene are SEHNR and FQNEAQ (reference sequence). This CDR3 has 17 amino acids. The V end lost 5 bases, the J end lost 1 base, and 20 bases lay between the germline ends. This CDR3 reads CASSPPIPDRENTEAFF. The CDR3 nucleotides read TGTGCCAGCAGCCCGCCGATCCCGGACAGAGAGAACACTGAAGCTTTCTTT.

Notes on this clone: This sample includes further DNA sequences coding for the same CDR3. The chain couples TRBV25-1 to TRBJ1-6, with a possible D match to TRBD1 (6 bases). V was shortened by 6 bases and J by 8 bases, with 17 bases between the two germline ends. Germline assignment: CDR1 MGHDK and CDR2 SYGVNS. This CDR3 has 15 residues. CDR3 nucleotides: TGTGCCAGCAGGAGGCAGGGGATTGTTGATTCACCCCTCCACTTT. It is translated as CASRRQGIVDSPLHF.

The chain couples TRBV19 to TRBJ1-1, with TRBD1 identical over 8 bases. Germline lookup yields CDR1 LNHDA and CDR2 SQIVND (reference sequence). Trimming at V came to 0 bases and at J to 4 bases, leaving 7 bases not matched to a gene. This CDR3 region has 16 residues. CDR3 sequence reads: CASSIDPVTGVTEAFF. The CDR3 nucleotides read TGTGCCAGTAGTATAGATCCGGTGACAGGGGTCACTGAAGCTTTCTTT.

The chain joins TRBV6-1 to TRBJ2-5, with TRBD1 matching 7 bases. Germline V lookup: CDR1 MNHNS, CDR2 SASEGT. CDR3 length: 14 amino acids. V was clipped by 5 bases and J by 7 bases; unmatched bases: 10. As DNA, the CDR3 is TGTGCCAGCAGTACCGGGACCGAGGGGGCGACCCAGTACTTC. Residues: CASSTGTEGATQYF.

J is TRBJ2-1 and V is TRBV7-2; 7 bases align to TRBD1. With 5 bases clipped from V and 6 bases from J, the junction kept 4 bases outside the gene matches. The CDR3 is 13 residues long. Looked up from germline, CDR1 is SGHTA and CDR2 is FQGNSA. The CDR3 sequence: CASSLRDSNEQFF. The CDR3 bases are TGTGCCAGCAGCCTCCGGGACAGCAATGAGCAGTTCTTC.

The V and J genes are TRBV4-1 and TRBJ1-6; D not resolved. The V end lost 4 bases, the J end lost 4 bases, and 14 bases lay between the germline ends. Germline V gives CDR1 MGHRA, CDR2 YSYEKL. This CDR3 is built from 16 residues. The CDR3 sequence: CASSLPTDIYNSPLHF. The CDR3 DNA is TGCGCCAGCAGCCTACCCACCGACATATATAATTCACCCCTCCACTTT.

The chain joins TRBV7-8 to TRBJ2-1; 7 nucleotides match TRBD2. V was clipped by 5 bases and J by 8 bases; unmatched bases: 0. Germline V gene sequence: CDR1 SGHVS, CDR2 FQNEAQ. This CDR3 has 11 residues. CDR3 in DNA: TGTGCCAGCAGCCGGGGGGATGAGCAGTTCTTC. It specifies CASSRGDEQFF.